This T cell receptor beta chain was found in a study of shared clonotypes between healthy human individuals. Using immunoSEQ multiplex PCR, the repertoire was profiled, and TCRdb retains in-frame clones only, with some absent. Of roughly 660,000 clones listed, less than 95% are singletons. CDR1 and CDR2 from the germline V gene are SEHNR and FQNEAQ (reference sequence). Trimming shortened V by 5 bases and J by 0 bases, and 14 bases separated the two germline ends. This CDR3 comprises 15 residues. Study-level findings and limits: Memory subsets generally showed smaller estimated richness than naive subsets did.

This clone came up once. The antigen is undetermined. The chain combines TRBV7-9 with TRBJ2-7; no definite D call. Sample: memory CD8+ T cells from PBMCs. This sample's subset: CD45RO+ cells pooled with CCR7-negative TemRA cells. The TCR originated in a man aged 18 to 29 in good health. Some clones in this sample may be carry-over from other donors' samples. The CDR3 region is CASSGAVAASYEQYF. CDR3 DNA: TGTGCCAGCAGCGGAGCAGTTGCAGCCTCCTACGAGCAGTACTTC. The entire variable domain, with the rest obtained from reference TRBV7-9 and TRBJ2-7, is as follows: DTGVSQNPRHKITKRGQNVTFRCDPISEHNRLYWYRQTLGQGPEFLTYFQNEAQLEKSRLLSDRFSAERPKGSFSTLEIQRTEQGDSAMYLCASSGAVAASYEQYFGPGTRLTVT.